This T cell receptor beta chain was sequenced during a study of CD8+CD57+ T cells in acquired aplastic anemia. The sample holds one count of this clonotype. Its antigen is as yet unknown. TCR beta VDJ combinations and CDR3 sequences were profiled from genomic DNA. TCRdb itself ran the reads through MiXCR, one entry per CDR3 protein. The sample includes 150,000 to 200,000 distinct CDR3 sequences, about 50% of them seen just once. Findings and caveats of the study: CD8+ Simpson's diversity did not differ significantly between patients and controls. Patients shared twenty-nine CD8+ CDR3 sequences with controls.

This CDR3 spans 13 amino acids. V was pared by 6 bases and J by 0 bases, with 8 bases between. In germline, CDR1 is SGHTA, CDR2 FQGTGA. Patients who underwent sequencing had shown CD8+CD57+ cell expansion by flow cytometry. Every patient was diagnosed with severe acquired aplastic anemia. Patients had not yet gotten any therapy when their blood was taken for sampling. The rearrangement joins TRBV7-3 to TRBJ1-1; D unclear. The sequence came from a human donor with aplastic anemia. The sequencing input was sorted CD4+, CD8+, or CD8+CD57+ T cells (not recorded which) from PBMCs. The CDR3 nucleotides are TGTGCCAGCAGGCGGGGAATGAACACTGAAGCTTTCTTT. Translated: CASRRGMNTEAFF.